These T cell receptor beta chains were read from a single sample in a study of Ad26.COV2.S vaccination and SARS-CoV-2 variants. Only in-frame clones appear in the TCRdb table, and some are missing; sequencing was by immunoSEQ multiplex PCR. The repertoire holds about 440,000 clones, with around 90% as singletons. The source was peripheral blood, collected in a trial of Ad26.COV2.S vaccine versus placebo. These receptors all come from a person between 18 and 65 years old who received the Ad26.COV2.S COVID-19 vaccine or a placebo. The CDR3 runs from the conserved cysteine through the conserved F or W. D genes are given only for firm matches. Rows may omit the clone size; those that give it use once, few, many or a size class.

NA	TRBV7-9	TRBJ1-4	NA	CASSPTVGQVFF	TGTGCCAGCAGCCCGACAGTAGGGCAGGTGTTTTTT
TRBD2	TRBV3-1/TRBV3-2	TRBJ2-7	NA	CASSQVPRGRVSYEQYF	TGTGCCAGCAGCCAAGTACCTCGCGGGAGGGTTTCCTACGAGCAGTACTTC
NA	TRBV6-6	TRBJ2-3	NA	CASSTPGGTDTQYF	TGTGCCAGCAGCACCCCGGGGGGCACAGATACGCAGTATTTT
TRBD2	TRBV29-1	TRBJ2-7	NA	CSVDAGGRSYEQYF	TGCAGCGTTGATGCCGGCGGGAGGTCCTACGAGCAGTACTTC
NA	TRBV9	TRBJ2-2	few	CASSVEFGVPNTGELFF	TGTGCCAGCAGCGTAGAATTTGGCGTACCGAACACCGGGGAGCTGTTTTTT
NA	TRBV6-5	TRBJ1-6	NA	CASILGGTRANPLHF	TGTGCCAGCATCCTAGGGGGGACAAGGGCGAATCCCCTCCACTTT
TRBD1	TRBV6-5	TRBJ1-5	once	CASSYRQGGQPQHF	TGTGCCAGCAGCTACCGACAGGGAGGGCAGCCCCAGCATTTT
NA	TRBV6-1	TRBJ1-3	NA	CASSEDSTPLSGNTIYF	TGTGCCAGCAGTGAAGATTCTACACCCTTATCTGGAAACACCATATATTTT
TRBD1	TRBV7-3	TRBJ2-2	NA	CASSSQGDTGELFF	TGTGCCAGCAGCTCACAGGGGGACACCGGGGAGCTGTTTTTT
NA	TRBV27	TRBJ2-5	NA	CASKATGFPQETQYF	TGTGCCAGCAAAGCCACAGGGTTCCCGCAAGAGACCCAGTACTTC
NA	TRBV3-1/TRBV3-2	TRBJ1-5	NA	CASSRAGQPQHF	TGTGCCAGCAGCCGGGCGGGTCAGCCCCAGCATTTT
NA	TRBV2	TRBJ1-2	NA	CASSERYGYTF	TGTGCCAGCAGTGAACGCTATGGCTACACCTTC
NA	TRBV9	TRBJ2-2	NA	CASSVDGRSGGELFF	TGTGCCAGCAGCGTAGACGGGAGAAGTGGCGGGGAGCTGTTTTTT
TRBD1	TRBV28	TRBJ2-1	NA	CAIAPGGGKYNEQFF	TGTGCCATCGCCCCAGGGGGCGGTAAGTACAATGAGCAGTTCTTC
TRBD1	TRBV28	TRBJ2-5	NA	CASSLTGEETQYF	TGTGCCAGCAGTTTGACAGGGGAAGAGACCCAGTACTTC
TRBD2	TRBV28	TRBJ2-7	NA	CASSFSGRSHREQYF	TGTGCCAGCAGCTTTAGCGGGAGGTCCCACCGCGAGCAGTACTTC
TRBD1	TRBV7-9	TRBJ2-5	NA	CASSTPGQGTGETQYF	TGTGCCAGCAGCACACCGGGACAGGGGACGGGGGAGACCCAGTACTTC
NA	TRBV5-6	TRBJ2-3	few	CASSSPKGSDTQYF	TGTGCCAGCAGCAGCCCAAAGGGCAGTGATACGCAGTATTTT
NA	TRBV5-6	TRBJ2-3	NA	CASSLDGGGGDTQYF	TGTGCCAGCAGCTTGGACGGGGGCGGAGGAGATACGCAGTATTTT
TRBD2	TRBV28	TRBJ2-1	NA	CASSSSAGGPYTEQFF	TGTGCCAGCAGTTCCAGCGCGGGAGGCCCTTACACTGAGCAGTTCTTC
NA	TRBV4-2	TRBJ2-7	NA	CASSQEVSAYEQYF	TGTGCCAGCAGCCAAGAGGTGTCGGCCTACGAGCAGTACTTC
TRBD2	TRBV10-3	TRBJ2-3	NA	CAIRGASGTPSTDTQYF	TGTGCCATCAGAGGGGCTAGCGGGACCCCTAGCACAGATACGCAGTATTTT
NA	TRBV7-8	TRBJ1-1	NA	CASSLWDTEAFF	TGTGCCAGCAGCCTCTGGGACACTGAAGCTTTCTTT
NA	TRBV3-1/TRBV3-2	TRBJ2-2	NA	CASSQGGPSFYGELFF	TGTGCCAGCAGCCAAGGGGGGCCATCGTTCTACGGGGAGCTGTTTTTT
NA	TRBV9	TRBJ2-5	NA	CASKDRRINQETQYF	TGTGCCAGCAAGGACCGGAGAATTAACCAAGAGACCCAGTACTTC
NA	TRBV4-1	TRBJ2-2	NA	CASSQVARAGELFF	TGCGCCAGCAGCCAAGTCGCGCGAGCTGGGGAGCTGTTTTTT
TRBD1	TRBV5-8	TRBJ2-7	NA	CASSRTGYEQYF	TGTGCCAGCAGCCGGACAGGTTACGAGCAGTACTTC
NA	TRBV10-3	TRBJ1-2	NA	CAISDRGYTF	TGTGCCATCAGTGACAGGGGCTACACCTTC
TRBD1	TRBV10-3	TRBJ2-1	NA	CAMTGGRDNEQFF	TGTGCCATGACAGGGGGCAGGGACAATGAGCAGTTCTTC
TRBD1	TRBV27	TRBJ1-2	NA	CASRRDRGTYGHTF	TGTGCCAGCAGGAGGGACAGGGGCACCTATGGCCACACCTTC
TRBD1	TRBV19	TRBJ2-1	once	CASSAWTGYNEQFF	TGTGCCAGTAGTGCATGGACAGGCTACAATGAGCAGTTCTTC
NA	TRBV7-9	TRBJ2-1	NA	CASSFSGRLYNEQFF	TGTGCCAGCAGCTTTTCGGGGAGACTCTACAATGAGCAGTTCTTC
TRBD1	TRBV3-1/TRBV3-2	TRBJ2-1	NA	CASATGDRYNEQFF	TGTGCCAGCGCGACAGGGGATCGTTACAATGAGCAGTTCTTC
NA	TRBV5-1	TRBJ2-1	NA	CASSSNVQLRNEQFF	TGCGCCAGCAGTTCGAACGTTCAGCTTCGCAATGAGCAGTTCTTC
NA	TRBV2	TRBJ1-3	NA	CASSGASTNSGNTIYF	TGTGCCAGCAGTGGGGCCTCTACTAACTCTGGAAACACCATATATTTT
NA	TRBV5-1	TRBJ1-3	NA	CASSEGTARNTIYF	TGCGCCAGCAGCGAAGGGACGGCTCGAAACACCATATATTTT
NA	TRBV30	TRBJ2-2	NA	CAWSVAGELFF	TGTGCCTGGAGTGTAGCTGGGGAGCTGTTTTTT
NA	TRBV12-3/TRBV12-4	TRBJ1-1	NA	CASSYRTLEAFF	TGTGCCAGCAGTTATCGGACCCTTGAAGCTTTCTTT
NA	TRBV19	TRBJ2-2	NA	CASSILRLGELFF	TGTGCCAGTAGTATATTGCGGTTAGGGGAGCTGTTTTTT
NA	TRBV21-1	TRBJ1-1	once	CASSKACDTEAFF	TGTGCCAGCAGCAAAGCGTGCGACACTGAAGCTTTCTTT
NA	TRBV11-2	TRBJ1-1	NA	CASSAAADGMNTEAFF	TGTGCCAGCAGCGCGGCGGCCGACGGGATGAACACTGAAGCTTTCTTT
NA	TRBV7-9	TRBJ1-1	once	CASSLEWPPEAFF	TGTGCCAGCAGCTTAGAGTGGCCCCCTGAAGCTTTCTTT
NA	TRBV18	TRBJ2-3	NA	CASSPGQSTDTQYF	TGTGCCAGCTCACCTGGACAGAGCACAGATACGCAGTATTTT
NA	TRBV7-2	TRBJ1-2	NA	CASTPGGYGYTF	TGTGCCAGCACCCCCGGAGGATATGGCTACACCTTC
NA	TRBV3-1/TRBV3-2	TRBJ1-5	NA	CASSQGGANQPQHF	TGTGCCAGCAGCCAAGGTGGTGCAAATCAGCCCCAGCATTTT
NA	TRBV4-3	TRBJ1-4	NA	CASSPSGLGKLFF	TGCGCCAGCAGCCCCTCGGGACTCGGGAAACTGTTTTTT
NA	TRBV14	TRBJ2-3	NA	CASSQEALVGDTQYF	TGTGCCAGCAGCCAAGAGGCACTAGTGGGAGATACGCAGTATTTT
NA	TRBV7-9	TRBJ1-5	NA	CASSLASQGWPQHF	TGTGCCAGCAGCTTAGCGTCCCAGGGCTGGCCCCAGCATTTT
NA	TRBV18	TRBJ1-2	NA	CASSQGQSINYGYTF	TGTGCCAGCTCACAAGGACAGAGCATTAACTATGGCTACACCTTC
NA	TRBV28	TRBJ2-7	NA	CASSSTWGDSSYEQYF	TGTGCCAGCAGTTCCACCTGGGGGGACAGCTCCTACGAGCAGTACTTC
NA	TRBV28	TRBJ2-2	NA	CASPGWTGELFF	TGTGCCAGCCCGGGGTGGACCGGGGAGCTGTTTTTT
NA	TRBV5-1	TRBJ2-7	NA	CASSLPDRRVGEQYF	TGCGCCAGCAGCTTGCCCGACAGGCGGGTAGGGGAGCAGTACTTC
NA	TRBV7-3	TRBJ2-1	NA	CASSLDASYNEQFF	TGTGCCAGCAGCTTAGATGCCTCCTACAATGAGCAGTTCTTC
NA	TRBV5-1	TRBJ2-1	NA	CASSLVGQSVEQFF	TGCGCCAGCAGCTTGGTGGGACAATCTGTCGAGCAGTTCTTC
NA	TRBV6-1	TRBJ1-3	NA	CASSEGETNTIYF	TGTGCCAGCAGTGAAGGAGAGACAAACACCATATATTTT
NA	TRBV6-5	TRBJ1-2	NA	CASSSGPERGYTF	TGTGCCAGCAGTTCAGGACCCGAGCGTGGCTACACCTTC
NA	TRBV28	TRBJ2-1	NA	CASRHPDNEQFF	TGTGCCAGCAGGCACCCTGACAATGAGCAGTTCTTC
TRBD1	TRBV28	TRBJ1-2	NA	CASSAGGRNNYGYTF	TGTGCCAGCAGTGCAGGGGGACGGAATAACTATGGCTACACCTTC
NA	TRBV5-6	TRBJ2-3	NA	CASSIKDRWQYF	TGTGCCAGCAGCATCAAGGACCGCTGGCAGTATTTT